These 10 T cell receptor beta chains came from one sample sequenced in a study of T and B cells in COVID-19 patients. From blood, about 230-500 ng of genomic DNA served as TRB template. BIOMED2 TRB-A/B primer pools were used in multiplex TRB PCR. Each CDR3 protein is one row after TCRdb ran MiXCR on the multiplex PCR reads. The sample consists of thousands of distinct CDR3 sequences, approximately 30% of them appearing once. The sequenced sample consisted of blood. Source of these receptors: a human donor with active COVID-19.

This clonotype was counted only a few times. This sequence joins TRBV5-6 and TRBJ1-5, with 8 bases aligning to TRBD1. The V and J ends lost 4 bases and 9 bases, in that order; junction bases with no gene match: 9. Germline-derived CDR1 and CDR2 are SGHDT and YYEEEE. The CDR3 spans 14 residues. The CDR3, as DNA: TGTGCCAGCAGCCGGACAGGGCAAGTACGGCCCCAGCATTTT. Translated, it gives CASSRTGQVRPQHF.

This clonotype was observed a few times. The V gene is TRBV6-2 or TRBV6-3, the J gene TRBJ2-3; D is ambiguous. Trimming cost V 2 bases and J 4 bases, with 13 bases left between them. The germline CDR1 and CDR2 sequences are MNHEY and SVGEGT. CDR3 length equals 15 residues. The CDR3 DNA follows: TGTGCCAGCAGTTACCGTGAAGATTTTGCAGATACGCAGTATTTT. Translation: CASSYREDFADTQYF.

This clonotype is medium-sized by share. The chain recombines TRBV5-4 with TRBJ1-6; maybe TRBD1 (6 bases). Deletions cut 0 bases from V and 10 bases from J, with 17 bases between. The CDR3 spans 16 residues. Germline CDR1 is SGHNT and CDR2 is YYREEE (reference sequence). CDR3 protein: CASSLVPGNRESPLHF. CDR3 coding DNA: TGTGCCAGCAGCTTGGTCCCAGGGAACAGGGAATCACCCCTCCACTTT.

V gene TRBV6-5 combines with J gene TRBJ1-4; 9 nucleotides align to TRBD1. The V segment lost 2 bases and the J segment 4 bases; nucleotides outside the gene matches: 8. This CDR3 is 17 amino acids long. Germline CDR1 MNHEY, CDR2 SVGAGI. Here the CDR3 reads CASSYKSGTGRNEKLFF. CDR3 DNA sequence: TGTGCCAGCAGTTACAAATCCGGGACAGGGCGTAATGAAAAACTGTTTTTT.

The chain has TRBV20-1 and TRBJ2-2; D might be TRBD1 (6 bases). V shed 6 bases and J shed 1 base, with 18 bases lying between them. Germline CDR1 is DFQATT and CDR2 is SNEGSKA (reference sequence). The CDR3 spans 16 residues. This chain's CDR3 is CSASGLQGMNTGELFF. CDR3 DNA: TGCAGTGCCTCAGGCTTACAGGGAATGAACACCGGGGAGCTGTTTTTT.

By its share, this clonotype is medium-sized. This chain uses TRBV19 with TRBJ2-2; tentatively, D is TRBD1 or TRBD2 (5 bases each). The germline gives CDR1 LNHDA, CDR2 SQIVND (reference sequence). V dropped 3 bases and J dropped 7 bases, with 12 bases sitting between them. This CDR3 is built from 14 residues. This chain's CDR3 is CASSILGTYGELFF. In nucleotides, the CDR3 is TGTGCCAGTAGTATTCTAGGGACGTACGGGGAGCTGTTTTTT.

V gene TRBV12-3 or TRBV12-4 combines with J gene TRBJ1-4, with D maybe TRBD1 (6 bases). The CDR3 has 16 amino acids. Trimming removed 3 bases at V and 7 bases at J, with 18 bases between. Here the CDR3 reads CASSFGGLGAGEKLFF. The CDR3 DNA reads TGTGCCAGCAGTTTTGGGGGGTTGGGGGCAGGTGAAAAACTGTTTTTT.

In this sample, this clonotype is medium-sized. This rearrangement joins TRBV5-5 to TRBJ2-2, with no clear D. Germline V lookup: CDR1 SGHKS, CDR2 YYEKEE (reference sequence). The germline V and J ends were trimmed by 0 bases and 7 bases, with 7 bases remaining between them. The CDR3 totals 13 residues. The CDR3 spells CASSLEGSGELFF. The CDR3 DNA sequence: TGTGCCAGCAGCTTGGAAGGTAGCGGGGAGCTGTTTTTT. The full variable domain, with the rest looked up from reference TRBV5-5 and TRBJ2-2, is DAGVTQSPTHLIKTRGQQVTLRCSPISGHKSVSWYQQVLGQGPQFIFQYYEKEERGRGNFPDRFSARQFPNYSSELNVNALLLGDSALYLCASSLEGSGELFFGEGSRLTVL.

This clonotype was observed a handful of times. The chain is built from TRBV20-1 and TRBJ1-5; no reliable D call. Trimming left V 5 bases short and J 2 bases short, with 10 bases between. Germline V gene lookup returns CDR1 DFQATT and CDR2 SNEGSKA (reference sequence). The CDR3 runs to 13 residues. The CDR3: CSAGGKGNQPQHF. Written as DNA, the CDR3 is TGCAGTGCTGGTGGCAAAGGCAATCAGCCCCAGCATTTT.

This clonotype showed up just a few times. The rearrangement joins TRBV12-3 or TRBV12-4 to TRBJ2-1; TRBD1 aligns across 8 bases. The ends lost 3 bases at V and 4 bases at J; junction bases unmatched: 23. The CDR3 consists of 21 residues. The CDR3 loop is CASSFSPGQKTRTGSYNEQFF. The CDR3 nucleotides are TGTGCCAGCAGTTTTTCCCCTGGACAAAAAACGAGGACAGGGTCTTACAATGAGCAGTTCTTC.